The clone carrying this T cell receptor beta chain was picked up many times. Its antigen is undetermined. Germline V gives CDR1 ENHRY, CDR2 SYGVKD. The CDR3 sequence is 11 residues long. V lost 8 bases and J lost 5, with 9 bases in between. The data belong to a study of T-cell memory formation after mild COVID-19. Findings of the study overall: The study found contracting CD4+ clones mainly in CM and EM and contracting CD8+ clones in EMRA. There was a balanced CD4/CD8 profile in clones contracting day 15 to 85, and later expanders leaned CD4+. Within pre-infection memory, some responding clones were found, suggesting cross-reactive memory joined.

From 5'RACE with constant-segment primers came TCR alpha and TCR beta cDNA libraries that carried sample barcodes and UMIs. TCRdb re-derived calls from the 5' RACE reads in MiXCR, one entry per CDR3 protein. Of 150,000 to 200,000 distinct CDR3 sequences listed, more than 9% are singletons. The receptor was derived from a man aged 18 to 30 who had mild COVID-19 (a few samples of this study predate the infection). Cell type and time point are not known. Specimen: PBMCs or a T cell subset sorted from them (not recorded which). The chain has TRBV10-3 and TRBJ2-5; D is possibly TRBD1 or TRBD2 (5 bases each). For the CDR3, the DNA is TGTGCCATCTCTCGGGGCGAGACCCAGTACTTC. It specifies CAISRGETQYF.